This entry is about one TCR beta chain. Profiling relied on immunoSEQ multiplex PCR, and the TCRdb table lists in-frame clones only, not all of them. The sample holds about 35,000 clones, roughly nine tenths seen once. Specified time point: new active TB diagnosis, blood taken before or within 7 days of starting treatment. Trimming cost V 5 bases and J 6 bases, with 19 bases left between them. CDR1 and CDR2 from the germline V gene are LNHNV and YYDKDF (reference sequence). CDR3 length: 16 amino acids. The sample comes from a study of T cells in tuberculosis. The sequence was obtained from an adult with tuberculosis. Sequencing was performed on PBMCs, taken at tuberculosis diagnosis. This chain uses TRBV15 with TRBJ2-2; TRBD2 might be the D (6 bases). CDR3 nucleotides: TGTGCCACCAGCTCCCTTCCTGGGGGGTCCGCCGGGGAGCTGTTTTTT. Translated, it gives CATSSLPGGSAGELFF. The variable domain in full, completed from reference TRBV15 and TRBJ2-2, reads DAMVIQNPRYQVTQFGKPVTLSCSQTLNHNVMYWYQQKSSQAPKLLFHYYDKDFNNEADTPDNFQSRRPNTSFCFLDIRSPGLGDTAMYLCATSSLPGGSAGELFFGEGSRLTVL.